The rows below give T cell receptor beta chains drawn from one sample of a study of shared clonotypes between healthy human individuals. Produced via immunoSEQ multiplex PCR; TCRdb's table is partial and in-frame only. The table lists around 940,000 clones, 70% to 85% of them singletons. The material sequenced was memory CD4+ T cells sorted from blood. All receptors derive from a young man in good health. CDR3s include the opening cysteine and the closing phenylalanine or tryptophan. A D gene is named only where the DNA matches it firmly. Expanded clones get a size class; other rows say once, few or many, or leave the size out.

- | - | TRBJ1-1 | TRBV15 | CATSPKGANTEAFF
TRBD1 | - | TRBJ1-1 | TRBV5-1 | CASSKQGGNTEAFF
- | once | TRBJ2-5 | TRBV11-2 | CASSPGFQETQYF
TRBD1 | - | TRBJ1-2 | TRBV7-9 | CASSPGQNYGYTF
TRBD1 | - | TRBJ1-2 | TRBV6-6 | CASSLGDRAGVGGYTF
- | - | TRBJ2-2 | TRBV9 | CASSVAGLAQNTGELFF
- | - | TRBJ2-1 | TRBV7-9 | CASSLMSGSYNEQFF
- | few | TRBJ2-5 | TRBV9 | CASSVMPLGETQYF
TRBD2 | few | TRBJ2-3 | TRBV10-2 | CASSPGTSVGQYF
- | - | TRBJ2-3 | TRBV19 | CASSTGDTQYF
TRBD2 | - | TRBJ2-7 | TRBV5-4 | CASSHTSSGSPEQYF
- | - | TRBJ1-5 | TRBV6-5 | CASSSGGYGQPQHF
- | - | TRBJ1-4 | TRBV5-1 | CASSLGGGTNEKLFF
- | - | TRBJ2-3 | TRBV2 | CASSEGGSGNTQYF